These T cell receptor beta chains were read from a single sample in a study of shared clonotypes between healthy human individuals. Assay used: immunoSEQ multiplex PCR; TCRdb lists only in-frame clones, some missing. The sample holds about 2.1 million clones, 85% to 95% seen once. The sequencing sample was made of naive CD8+ T cells from PBMCs. The receptors derive from a man younger than 35 in good health. Some clones in this sample may be carry-over from other donors' samples. Each CDR3 is given with its conserved first and last residue. A D gene is named only where the DNA matches it firmly. Clone size, where shown, is once, few, many, or a class for clones that have expanded.

TRBV7-8	TRBD1	TRBJ2-3	.	14	CASSSGQGSDTQYF	TGTGCCAGCAGCTCCGGACAGGGCTCAGATACGCAGTATTTT
TRBV6-5	.	TRBJ2-7	.	16	CASSYSSGSQGYEQYF	TGTGCCAGCAGTTACTCGAGTGGGTCTCAGGGCTACGAGCAGTACTTC
TRBV18	TRBD2	TRBJ2-3	.	16	CASSPGRAGAPDTQYF	TGTGCCAGCTCACCGGGCCGAGCGGGAGCCCCGGATACGCAGTATTTT
TRBV9	TRBD2	TRBJ2-3	.	17	CASSVLAGAVGTDTQYF	TGTGCCAGCAGCGTACTTGCGGGAGCCGTCGGCACAGATACGCAGTATTTT
TRBV4-2	TRBD2	TRBJ2-7	.	18	CASSSAKQIAGGSYEQYF	TGTGCCAGCAGCTCAGCCAAGCAGATAGCGGGAGGTTCCTACGAGCAGTACTTC
TRBV9	.	TRBJ1-5	.	14	CASSGGGGNQPQHF	TGTGCCAGCAGTGGGGGGGGCGGCAATCAGCCCCAGCATTTT
TRBV19	TRBD1	TRBJ1-1	.	12	CATFTGGTEAFF	TGTGCCACTTTCACAGGGGGAACTGAAGCTTTCTTT
TRBV11-1	TRBD2	TRBJ2-3	.	17	CASSLFLREGAKDTQYF	TGTGCCAGCAGCTTATTTCTGCGGGAGGGTGCTAAAGATACGCAGTATTTT
TRBV11-2	.	TRBJ2-5	.	14	CASSLAGPGETQYF	TGTGCCAGCAGCTTGGCAGGGCCTGGAGAGACCCAGTACTTC
TRBV6-5	.	TRBJ1-1	.	13	CASSYSGGSEAFF	TGTGCCAGCAGTTACTCAGGGGGGTCTGAAGCTTTCTTT
TRBV28	.	TRBJ1-2	once	13	CASTPSGGHGYTF	TGTGCCAGCACCCCCAGCGGGGGGCATGGCTACACCTTC
TRBV27	.	TRBJ2-4	once	15	CASSLSHPTVNIQYF	TGTGCCAGCAGTTTATCCCACCCGACAGTAAACATTCAGTACTTC
TRBV7-9	.	TRBJ2-3	.	14	CASSAGGLFDTQYF	TGTGCCAGCAGCGCCGGAGGGCTTTTCGATACGCAGTATTTT
TRBV4-1	.	TRBJ1-5	.	14	CASSQAVINQPQHF	TGCGCCAGCAGCCAAGCGGTCATCAATCAGCCCCAGCATTTT
TRBV9	TRBD2	TRBJ2-5	once	17	CASSPTDQSGRMETQYF	TGTGCCAGCAGCCCTACAGACCAGAGCGGGAGGATGGAGACCCAGTACTTC
TRBV4-1	TRBD1	TRBJ2-7	.	16	CASSQAFSGQIYEQYF	TGCGCCAGCAGCCAAGCTTTCTCGGGACAGATCTACGAGCAGTACTTC
TRBV11-2	TRBD2	TRBJ2-3	.	18	CASTGLSSGRGGSDTQYF	TGTGCCAGCACGGGTCTTTCTAGCGGGAGAGGGGGTAGCGATACGCAGTATTTT
TRBV30	TRBD1	TRBJ2-1	.	14	CAWRGQGAGNEQFF	TGTGCCTGGAGGGGACAGGGGGCAGGCAATGAGCAGTTCTTC
TRBV5-1	.	TRBJ2-5	.	20	CASSLAGPPPLPRDKETQYF	TGCGCCAGCAGCTTGGCCGGGCCTCCACCCTTACCCAGGGACAAAGAGACCCAGTACTTC
TRBV29-1	TRBD2	TRBJ2-1	.	16	CSARRLAGSSYNEQFF	TGCAGCGCTCGTCGACTAGCGGGAAGCTCCTACAATGAGCAGTTCTTC
TRBV5-8	TRBD1	TRBJ2-7	.	15	CASSADRAPLYEQYF	TGTGCCAGCAGCGCGGACAGGGCCCCCCTCTACGAGCAGTACTTC
TRBV21-1	.	TRBJ1-1	.	18	CASSKDQHRDRGSTEAFF	TGTGCCAGCAGCAAAGATCAGCACCGGGACAGGGGTAGTACTGAAGCTTTCTTT
TRBV30	TRBD1	TRBJ1-5	.	15	CAWSPPGQGYQPQHF	TGTGCCTGGAGTCCTCCGGGACAGGGGTACCAGCCCCAGCATTTT
TRBV7-2	TRBD2	TRBJ2-1	once	16	CASSSMGLAGAYEQFF	TGTGCCAGCAGCTCGATGGGACTAGCGGGAGCCTATGAGCAGTTCTTC
TRBV19	.	TRBJ1-1	few	13	CATLRRDSTEAFF	TGTGCCACCCTGCGGCGGGATAGCACTGAAGCTTTCTTT
TRBV7-9	TRBD2	TRBJ2-7	.	12	CASSSGGDEQYF	TGTGCCAGCAGCTCCGGGGGGGACGAGCAGTACTTC
TRBV4-2	TRBD1	TRBJ1-3	.	16	CASSAQTGGVGNTIYF	TGTGCCAGCAGCGCCCAGACAGGGGGCGTTGGAAACACCATATATTTT
TRBV29-1	.	TRBJ2-5	.	12	CSVPGPQETQYF	TGCAGCGTCCCGGGACCTCAAGAGACCCAGTACTTC
TRBV10-3	.	TRBJ2-4	.	15	CAISESGPSPNIQYF	TGTGCCATCAGTGAGTCGGGACCCTCGCCCAACATTCAGTACTTC
TRBV2	.	TRBJ1-1	.	15	CASSEGGGWGTEAFF	TGTGCCAGCAGTGAAGGGGGCGGTTGGGGCACTGAAGCTTTCTTT
TRBV29-1	.	TRBJ1-2	.	11	CSALADYGYTF	TGCAGCGCCCTGGCGGACTATGGCTACACCTTC
TRBV7-6	TRBD2	TRBJ2-2	.	18	CASSLGLAEGTDTGELFF	TGTGCCAGCAGCTTAGGCCTAGCGGAGGGGACGGACACCGGGGAGCTGTTTTTT
TRBV27	.	TRBJ2-7	.	16	CASSPSLGSKIYEQYF	TGTGCCAGCAGTCCCTCCCTAGGGTCAAAGATCTACGAGCAGTACTTC
TRBV5-4	.	TRBJ2-1	.	14	CASSLPTLTDEQFF	TGTGCCAGCAGCTTACCCACCTTAACCGATGAGCAGTTCTTC
TRBV28	TRBD1	TRBJ1-1	.	14	CASSMDRWVAEAFF	TGTGCCAGCAGTATGGACAGGTGGGTCGCTGAAGCTTTCTTT
TRBV5-7	TRBD2	TRBJ2-1	.	14	CASSLTSGNGEQFF	TGTGCCAGCAGCTTGACTAGCGGAAACGGTGAGCAGTTCTTC
TRBV7-9	TRBD1	TRBJ2-1	.	15	CASSPPGQAYNEQFF	TGTGCCAGCAGCCCTCCGGGACAGGCCTACAATGAGCAGTTCTTC
TRBV19	.	TRBJ1-1	.	13	CASSISSEGEAFF	TGTGCCAGTAGTATAAGCTCCGAGGGTGAAGCTTTCTTT
TRBV6-4	.	TRBJ1-1	.	11	CASSEGNEAFF	TGTGCCAGCAGTGAGGGGAATGAAGCTTTCTTT
TRBV4-1	.	TRBJ2-7	.	18	CASSQDVREALPWREQYF	TGCGCCAGCAGCCAAGATGTTCGAGAGGCCCTGCCTTGGCGAGAGCAGTACTTC